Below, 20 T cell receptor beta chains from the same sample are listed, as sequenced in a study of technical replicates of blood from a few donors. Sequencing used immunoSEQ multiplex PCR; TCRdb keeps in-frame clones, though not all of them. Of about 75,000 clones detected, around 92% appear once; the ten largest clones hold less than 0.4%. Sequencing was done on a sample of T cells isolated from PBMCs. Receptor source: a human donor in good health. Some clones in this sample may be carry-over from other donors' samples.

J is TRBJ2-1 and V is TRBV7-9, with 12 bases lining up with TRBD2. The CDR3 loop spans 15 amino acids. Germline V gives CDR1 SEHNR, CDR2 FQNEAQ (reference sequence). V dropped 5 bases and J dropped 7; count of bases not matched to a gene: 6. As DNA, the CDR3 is TGTGCCAGCAGCCCATGGACTAGCGGGAAGAATGAGCAGTTCTTC. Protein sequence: CASSPWTSGKNEQFF.

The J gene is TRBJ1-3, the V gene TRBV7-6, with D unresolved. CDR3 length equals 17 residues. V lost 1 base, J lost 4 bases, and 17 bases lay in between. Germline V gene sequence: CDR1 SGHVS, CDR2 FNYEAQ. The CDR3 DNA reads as TGTGCCAGCAGCTTAGTCGTCGGGGAAGCAGGAGGAAACACCATATATTTT. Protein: CASSLVVGEAGGNTIYF.

The CDR3 nucleotides are TGTGCCAGCAGAACTAGCGGGGGCCCCTACGAGCAGTACTTC. This gives the protein CASRTSGGPYEQYF. The J gene is TRBJ2-7, the V gene TRBV14, with 11 bases that match TRBD2. The CDR3 covers 14 residues. V dropped 6 bases and J dropped 2; count of bases not matched to a gene: 3. Per the germline V gene, CDR1 is SGHDN and CDR2 is FVKESK.

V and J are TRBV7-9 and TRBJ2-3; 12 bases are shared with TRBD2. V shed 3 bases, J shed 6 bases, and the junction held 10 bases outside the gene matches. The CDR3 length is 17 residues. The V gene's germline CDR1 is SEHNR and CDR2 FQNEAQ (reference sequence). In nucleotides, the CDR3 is TGTGCCAGCAGCTTCTCTAGCGGGAGGGAGTACGTTGATACGCAGTATTTT. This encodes CASSFSSGREYVDTQYF.

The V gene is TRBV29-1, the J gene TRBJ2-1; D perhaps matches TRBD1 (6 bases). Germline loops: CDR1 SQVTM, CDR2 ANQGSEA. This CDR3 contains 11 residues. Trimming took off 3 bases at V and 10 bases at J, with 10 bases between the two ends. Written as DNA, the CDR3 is TGCAGCGTTGAGGACAGCCTGGAGCAGTTCTTC. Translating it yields CSVEDSLEQFF.

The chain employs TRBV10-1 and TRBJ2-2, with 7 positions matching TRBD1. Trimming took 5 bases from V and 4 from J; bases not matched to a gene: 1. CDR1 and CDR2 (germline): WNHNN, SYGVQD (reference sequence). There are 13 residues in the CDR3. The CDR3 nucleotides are TGCGCCAGCAGTACAGGGGCCACCGGGGAGCTGTTTTTT. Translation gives CASSTGATGELFF.

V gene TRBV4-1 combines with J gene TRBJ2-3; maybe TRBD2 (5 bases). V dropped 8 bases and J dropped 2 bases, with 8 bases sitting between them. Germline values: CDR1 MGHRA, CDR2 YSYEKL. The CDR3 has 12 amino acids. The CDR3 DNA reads TGCGCCAGCGGACTGAACACAGATACGCAGTATTTT. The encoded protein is CASGLNTDTQYF.

CDR3 in amino acids: CASSMGTSGYNEQFF. The CDR3 nucleotides are TGTGCCAGTAGTATGGGGACTAGCGGGTACAATGAGCAGTTCTTC. V usage is TRBV19 and J usage is TRBJ2-1; 12 bases map to TRBD2. The CDR3 length is 15 residues. J gave up 4 bases and V 3 bases, and 1 base lay outside the gene matches. CDR1 is LNHDA, CDR2 SQIVND, per germline (reference sequence).

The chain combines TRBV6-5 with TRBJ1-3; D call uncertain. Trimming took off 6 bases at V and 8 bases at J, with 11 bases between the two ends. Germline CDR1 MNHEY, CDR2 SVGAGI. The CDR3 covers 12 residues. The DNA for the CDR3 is TGTGCCAGCAGCCTTCCATCGGACACCATATATTTT. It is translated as CASSLPSDTIYF.

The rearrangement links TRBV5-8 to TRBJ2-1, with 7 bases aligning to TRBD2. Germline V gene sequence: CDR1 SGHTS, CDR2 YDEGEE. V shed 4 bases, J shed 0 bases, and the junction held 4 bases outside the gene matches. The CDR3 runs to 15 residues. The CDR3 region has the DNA TGTGCCAGCAGCCTGGGAGGGAGCTCCTACAATGAGCAGTTCTTC. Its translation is CASSLGGSSYNEQFF.

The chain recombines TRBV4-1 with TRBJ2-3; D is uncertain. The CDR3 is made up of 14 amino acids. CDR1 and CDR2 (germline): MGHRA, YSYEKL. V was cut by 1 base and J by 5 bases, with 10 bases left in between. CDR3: CASSQGENGDTQYF. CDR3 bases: TGCGCCAGCAGCCAAGGCGAGAACGGAGATACGCAGTATTTT.

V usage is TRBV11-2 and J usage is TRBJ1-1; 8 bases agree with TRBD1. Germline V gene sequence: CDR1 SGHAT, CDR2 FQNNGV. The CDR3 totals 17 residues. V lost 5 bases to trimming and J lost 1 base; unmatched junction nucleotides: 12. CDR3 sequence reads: CASSQRPGGEENTEAFF. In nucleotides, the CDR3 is TGTGCCAGCAGCCAGCGTCCAGGGGGCGAAGAGAACACTGAAGCTTTCTTT.

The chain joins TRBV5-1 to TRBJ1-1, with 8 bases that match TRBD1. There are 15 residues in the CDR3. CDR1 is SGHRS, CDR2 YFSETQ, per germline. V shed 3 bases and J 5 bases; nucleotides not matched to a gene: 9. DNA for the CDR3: TGCGCCAGCAGCTCTATCGGACAGGGTAATACTGAAGCTTTCTTT. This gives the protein CASSSIGQGNTEAFF.

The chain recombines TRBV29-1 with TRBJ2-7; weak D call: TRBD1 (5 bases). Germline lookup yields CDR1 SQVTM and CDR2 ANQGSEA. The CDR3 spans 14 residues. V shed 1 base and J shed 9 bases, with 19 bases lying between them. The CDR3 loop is CSVEVREVVSWQYF. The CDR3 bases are TGCAGCGTTGAAGTCAGGGAAGTCGTCTCTTGGCAGTACTTC.

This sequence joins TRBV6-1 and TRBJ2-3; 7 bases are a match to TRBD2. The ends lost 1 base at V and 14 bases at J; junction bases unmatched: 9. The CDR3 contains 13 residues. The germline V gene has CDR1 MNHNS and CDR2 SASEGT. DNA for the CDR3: TGTGCCAGCAGTGAAGGGTGGGAGGGCCTGGTGTATTTT. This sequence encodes CASSEGWEGLVYF.

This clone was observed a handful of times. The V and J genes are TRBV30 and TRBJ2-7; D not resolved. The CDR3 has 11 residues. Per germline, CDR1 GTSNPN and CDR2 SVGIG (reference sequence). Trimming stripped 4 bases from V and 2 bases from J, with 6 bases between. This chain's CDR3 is CAWKQAYEQYF. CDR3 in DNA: TGTGCCTGGAAGCAGGCCTACGAGCAGTACTTC.

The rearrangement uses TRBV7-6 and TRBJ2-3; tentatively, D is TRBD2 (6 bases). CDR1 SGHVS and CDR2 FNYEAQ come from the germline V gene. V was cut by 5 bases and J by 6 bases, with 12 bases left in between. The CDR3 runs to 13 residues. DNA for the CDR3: TGTGCCAGCAGCCCAAGGACTATTGATACGCAGTATTTT. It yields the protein CASSPRTIDTQYF.

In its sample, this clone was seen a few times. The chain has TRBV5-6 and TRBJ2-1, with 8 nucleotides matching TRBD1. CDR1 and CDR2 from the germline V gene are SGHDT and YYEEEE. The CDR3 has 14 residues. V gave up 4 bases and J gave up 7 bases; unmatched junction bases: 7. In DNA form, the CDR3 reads TGTGCCAGCAGCCGTGGGACAGGTGATAATGAGCAGTTCTTC. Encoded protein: CASSRGTGDNEQFF.

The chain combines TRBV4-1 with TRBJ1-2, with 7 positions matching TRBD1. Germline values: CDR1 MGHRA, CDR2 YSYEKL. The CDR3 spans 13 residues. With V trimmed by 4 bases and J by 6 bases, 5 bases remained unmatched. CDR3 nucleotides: TGCGCCAGCAGCCCACAGGGGTGGGATGGCTACACCTTC. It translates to CASSPQGWDGYTF.

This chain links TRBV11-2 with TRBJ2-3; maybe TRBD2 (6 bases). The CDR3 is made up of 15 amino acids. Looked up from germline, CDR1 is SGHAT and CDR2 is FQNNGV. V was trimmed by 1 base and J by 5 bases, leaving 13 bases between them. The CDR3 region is CASSLGRRAIDTQYF. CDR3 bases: TGTGCCAGCAGCTTAGGCCGGAGGGCCATAGATACGCAGTATTTT. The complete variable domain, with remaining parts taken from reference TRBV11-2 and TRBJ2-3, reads EAGVAQSPRYKIIEKRQSVAFWCNPISGHATLYWYQQILGQGPKLLIQFQNNGVVDDSQLPKDRFSAERLKGVDSTLKIQPAKLEDSAVYLCASSLGRRAIDTQYFGPGTRLTVL.